One T cell receptor (beta chain) is described in this entry. This record comes from a study of PD-L1 blockade in urothelial cancer. Measured with immunoSEQ multiplex PCR; TCRdb has only the in-frame clones, and not every one. The data hold more than 45,000 clones, with approximately 86% observed a single time. The CDR3 is made up of 13 amino acids. Germline CDR1 and CDR2: MNHNY and SVGAGI (reference sequence). V was clipped by 6 bases and J by 4 bases; unmatched bases: 5. Sequenced here: PBMCs, sampled around atezolizumab (anti-PD-L1) treatment. The source of this sequence is a man in his sixties with urothelial cancer. The J gene is TRBJ1-1, the V gene TRBV6-6; 7 bases agree with TRBD1. CDR3 in amino acids: CASSMDRITEAFF. CDR3 coding DNA: TGTGCCAGCAGCATGGACAGGATCACTGAAGCTTTCTTT.